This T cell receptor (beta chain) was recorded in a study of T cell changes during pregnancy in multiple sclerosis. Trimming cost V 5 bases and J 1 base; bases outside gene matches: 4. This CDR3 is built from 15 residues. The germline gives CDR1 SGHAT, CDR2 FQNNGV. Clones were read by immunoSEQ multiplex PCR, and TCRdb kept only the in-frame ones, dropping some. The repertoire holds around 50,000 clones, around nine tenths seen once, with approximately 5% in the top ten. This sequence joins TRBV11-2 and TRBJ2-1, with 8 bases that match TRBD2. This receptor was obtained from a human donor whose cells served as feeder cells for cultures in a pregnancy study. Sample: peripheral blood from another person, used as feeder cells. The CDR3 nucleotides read TGTGCCAGCAGCCCCGGGGGGGTTTCCTACAATGAGCAGTTCTTC. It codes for CASSPGGVSYNEQFF.